Sequencing of this T cell receptor (beta chain) was carried out in a study of cytomegalovirus exposure and HLA in healthy donors. Study-wide points: Some public TCRs appeared in many individuals, while most sequences were rare. Some segments of the V type, notably TRBV6-2 and TRBV6-3, were excluded as indistinguishable.

Among the donors, all were healthy bone marrow donors. Nominal health characterized the donors when sampled, though unrecorded immune exposures were likely. Comment on this clone: Its specificity is unknown.

The PCR employed 60 Vbeta primers together with 13 Jbeta primers. The table came from immunoSEQ multiplex PCR; TCRdb's copy has only in-frame clones and leaves some out. Listed are 150,000 or so clones; roughly 1.6% falls within the top ten. V lost 1 base to trimming and J lost 0 bases, with 10 bases between them. The CDR3 runs 15 residues. The germline gives CDR1 MNHNS, CDR2 SASEGT. The clonotype originates from a woman aged 50 to 65 in good health and CMV-seronegative. The sample was PBMCs. V and J are TRBV6-1 and TRBJ2-7; tentative D call: TRBD1 (6 bases). CDR3 DNA: TGTGCCAGCAGTGAAGTAGGGGGTGTCTCCTACGAGCAGTACTTC. It yields the protein CASSEVGGVSYEQYF.